A selection of T cell receptor beta chains follows, all from one sample in a study of shared clonotypes between healthy human individuals. The method was immunoSEQ multiplex PCR; TCRdb's version includes in-frame clones alone and lacks a portion of them. This sample has some 100,000 clones, with more than 65% found just once. Sequencing used memory CD8+ T cells sorted from blood. The source is a woman aged 25 to 39 in good health. CDR3s leave out the opening cysteine and the closing phenylalanine or tryptophan.

V gene: TRBV7-9
CDR3 protein: ASSRDYGFHEQY

V gene: TRBV4-1
CDR3 protein: ASTLAGVGDTQY

V gene: TRBV27
CDR3 protein: ASSLYIYYEQY

V gene: TRBV4-1
CDR3 protein: ASSQTATGFSYEQY

V gene: TRBV28
CDR3 protein: ASSLQEGRETQY

V gene: TRBV4-1
CDR3 protein: ASSQVPGRENTGELF

V gene: TRBV25-1
CDR3 protein: ASSDFRNDPNEQY

V gene: TRBV15
CDR3 protein: ATGRDLRFSEGVDEQF

V gene: TRBV28
CDR3 protein: ASSFVLGEGISEAF

V gene: TRBV15
CDR3 protein: ATSRDCTDTQY

V gene: TRBV28
CDR3 protein: ASSPPGAGSTIY

V gene: TRBV28
CDR3 protein: ASRLGTSGVWYNEQF

V gene: TRBV2
CDR3 protein: ASSWGQASNEQY

V gene: TRBV28
CDR3 protein: ASRLAGEDETQY

V gene: TRBV19
CDR3 protein: ASSDLTGIVEQY

V gene: TRBV4-1
CDR3 protein: ASSQLETSSGELF

V gene: TRBV4-1
CDR3 protein: ASSQAGVSGRREQF

V gene: TRBV27
CDR3 protein: ASSLSVLAGVTNEQF

V gene: TRBV4-1
CDR3 protein: ASSQRTSGELF

V gene: TRBV11-3
CDR3 protein: ASSLAGGYNEQF

V gene: TRBV19
CDR3 protein: ASSVTGTQETQY

V gene: TRBV6-5
CDR3 protein: ASSKEGVQPQH

V gene: TRBV5-4
CDR3 protein: ASSPLAGDADTQY

V gene: TRBV29-1
CDR3 protein: SVEVASGGKETQY

V gene: TRBV4-1
CDR3 protein: ASSQVPGWKNTEAF

V gene: TRBV10-3
CDR3 protein: AISEVLEGSANTGELF

V gene: TRBV4-1
CDR3 protein: ASTELAGSSYNEQF

V gene: TRBV27
CDR3 protein: ASSLNPMTSGNTGELF

V gene: TRBV27
CDR3 protein: ASSPLTGNDGYT

V gene: TRBV28
CDR3 protein: ASSFLSYTGELF

V gene: TRBV11-3
CDR3 protein: ASSLPGREHQETQY

V gene: TRBV7-8
CDR3 protein: ASSYARQGNGEQY

V gene: TRBV28
CDR3 protein: ASSLSTGANTEAF

V gene: TRBV4-1
CDR3 protein: ASSLTGLNTEAF

V gene: TRBV7-3
CDR3 protein: ASSQGGLAGGEQY

V gene: TRBV5-6
CDR3 protein: ASSFRRQLYSGNTIY

V gene: TRBV7-9
CDR3 protein: ASSYELADEQY

V gene: TRBV19
CDR3 protein: ASSPHRANNYGYT

V gene: TRBV7-8
CDR3 protein: ASSSGHGLNNEQF

V gene: TRBV7-9
CDR3 protein: ATGFGNTIY